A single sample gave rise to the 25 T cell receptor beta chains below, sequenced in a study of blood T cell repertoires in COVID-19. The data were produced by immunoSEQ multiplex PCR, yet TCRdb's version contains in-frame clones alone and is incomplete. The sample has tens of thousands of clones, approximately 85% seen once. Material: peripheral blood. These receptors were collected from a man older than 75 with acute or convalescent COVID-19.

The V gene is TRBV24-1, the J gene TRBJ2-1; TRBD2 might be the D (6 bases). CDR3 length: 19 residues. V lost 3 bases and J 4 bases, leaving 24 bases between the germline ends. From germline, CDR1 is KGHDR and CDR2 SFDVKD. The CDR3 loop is CATSDPPGTGNPYYNEQFF. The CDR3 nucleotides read TGTGCCACCAGTGATCCCCCTGGGACTGGAAACCCTTATTACAATGAGCAGTTCTTC.

CDR3 DNA sequence: TGTGCCAGCAGCTTACTTTCCCTACAAGAGACCCAGTACTTC. Its translation: CASSLLSLQETQYF. The chain has TRBV5-4 and TRBJ2-5; D is undetermined. This CDR3 is 14 amino acids long. Germline CDR1 and CDR2: SGHNT and YYREEE (reference sequence). V lost 2 bases and J lost 2, with 10 bases in between.

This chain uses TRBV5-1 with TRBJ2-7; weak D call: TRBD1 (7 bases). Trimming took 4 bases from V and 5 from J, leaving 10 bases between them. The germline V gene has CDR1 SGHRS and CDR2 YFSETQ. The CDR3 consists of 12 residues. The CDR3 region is CASSPRGDEQYF. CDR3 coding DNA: TGCGCCAGCAGCCCCAGGGGGGACGAGCAGTACTTC. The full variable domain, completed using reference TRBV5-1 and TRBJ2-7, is KAGVTQTPRYLIKTRGQQVTLSCSPISGHRSVSWYQQTPGQGLQFLFEYFSETQRNKGNFPGRFSGRQFSNSRSEMNVSTLELGDSALYLCASSPRGDEQYFGPGTRLTVT.

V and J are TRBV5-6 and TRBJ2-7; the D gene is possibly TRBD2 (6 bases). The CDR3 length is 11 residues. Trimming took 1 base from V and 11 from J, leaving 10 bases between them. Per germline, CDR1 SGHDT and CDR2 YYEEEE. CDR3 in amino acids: CASSLFEREYF. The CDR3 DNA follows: TGTGCCAGCAGCTTGTTTGAGCGGGAGTACTTC.

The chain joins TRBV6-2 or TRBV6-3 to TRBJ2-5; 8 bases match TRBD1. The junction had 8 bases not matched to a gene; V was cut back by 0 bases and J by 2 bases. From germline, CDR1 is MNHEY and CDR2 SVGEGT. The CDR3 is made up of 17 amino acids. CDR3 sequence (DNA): TGTGCCAGCAGTTACTCTCTTCGGGACAGGAATCAAGAGACCCAGTACTTC. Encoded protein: CASSYSLRDRNQETQYF.

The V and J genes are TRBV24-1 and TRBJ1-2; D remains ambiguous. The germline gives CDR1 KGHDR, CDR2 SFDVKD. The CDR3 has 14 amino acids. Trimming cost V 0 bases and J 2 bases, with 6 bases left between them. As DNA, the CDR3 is TGTGCCACCAGTGATTTGTCCGGGAACTATGGCTACACCTTC. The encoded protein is CATSDLSGNYGYTF.

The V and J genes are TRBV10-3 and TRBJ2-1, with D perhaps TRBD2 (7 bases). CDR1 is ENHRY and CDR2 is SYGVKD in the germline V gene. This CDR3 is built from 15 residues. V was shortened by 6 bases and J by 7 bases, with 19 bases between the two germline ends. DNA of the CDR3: TGTGCCATCAGGGTGGAGGGGGGGCCGGGTAATGAGCAGTTCTTC. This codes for CAIRVEGGPGNEQFF.

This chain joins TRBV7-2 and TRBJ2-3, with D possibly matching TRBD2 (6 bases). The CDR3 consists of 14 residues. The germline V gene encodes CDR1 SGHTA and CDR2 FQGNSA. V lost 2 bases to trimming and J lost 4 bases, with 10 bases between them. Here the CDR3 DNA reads TGTGCCAGCAGCTTATTACTAGCCGCAGATACGCAGTATTTT. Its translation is CASSLLLAADTQYF.

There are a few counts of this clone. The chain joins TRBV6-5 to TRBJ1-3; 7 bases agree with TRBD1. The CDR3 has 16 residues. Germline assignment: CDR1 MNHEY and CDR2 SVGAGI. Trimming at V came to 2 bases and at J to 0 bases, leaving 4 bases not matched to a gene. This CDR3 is CASSYAGQSSGNTIYF. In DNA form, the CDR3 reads TGTGCCAGCAGTTACGCGGGACAGAGCTCTGGAAACACCATATATTTT.

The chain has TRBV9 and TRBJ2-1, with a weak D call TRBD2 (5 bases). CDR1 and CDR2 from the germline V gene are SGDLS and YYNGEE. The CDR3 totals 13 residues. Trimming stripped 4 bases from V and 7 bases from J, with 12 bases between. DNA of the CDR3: TGTGCCAGCAGCACAACTAGGTCAAATGAGCAGTTCTTC. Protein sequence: CASSTTRSNEQFF.

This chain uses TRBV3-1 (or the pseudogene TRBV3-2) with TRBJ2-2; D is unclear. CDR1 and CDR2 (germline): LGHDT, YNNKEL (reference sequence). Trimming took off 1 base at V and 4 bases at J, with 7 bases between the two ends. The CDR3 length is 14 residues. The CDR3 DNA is TGTGCCAGCAGCCAAGGGGCCGGCACCGGGGAGCTGTTTTTT. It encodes CASSQGAGTGELFF.

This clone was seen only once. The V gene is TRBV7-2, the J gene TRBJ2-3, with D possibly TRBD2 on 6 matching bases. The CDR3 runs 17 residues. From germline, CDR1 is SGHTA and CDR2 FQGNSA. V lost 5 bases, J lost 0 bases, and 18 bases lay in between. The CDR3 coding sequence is TGTGCCAGCAGCCTCTCAAGGCTAGCGCATAGCACAGATACGCAGTATTTT. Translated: CASSLSRLAHSTDTQYF.

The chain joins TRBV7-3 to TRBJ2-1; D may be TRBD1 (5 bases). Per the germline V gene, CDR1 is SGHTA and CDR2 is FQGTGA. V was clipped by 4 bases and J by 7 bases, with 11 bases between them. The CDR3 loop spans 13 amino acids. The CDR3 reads CASSWNKGNEQFF. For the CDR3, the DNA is TGTGCCAGCAGCTGGAACAAGGGGAATGAGCAGTTCTTC.

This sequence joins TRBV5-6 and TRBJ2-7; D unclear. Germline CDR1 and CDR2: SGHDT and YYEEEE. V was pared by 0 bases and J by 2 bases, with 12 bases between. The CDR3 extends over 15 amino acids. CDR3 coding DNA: TGTGCCAGCAGCTTGGGACTCCGAAAAACCTACGAGCAGTACTTC. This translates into CASSLGLRKTYEQYF. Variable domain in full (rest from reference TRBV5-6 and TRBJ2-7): DAGVTQSPTHLIKTRGQQVTLRCSPKSGHDTVSWYQQALGQGPQFIFQYYEEEERQRGNFPDRFSGHQFPNYSSELNVNALLLGDSALYLCASSLGLRKTYEQYFGPGTRLTVT.

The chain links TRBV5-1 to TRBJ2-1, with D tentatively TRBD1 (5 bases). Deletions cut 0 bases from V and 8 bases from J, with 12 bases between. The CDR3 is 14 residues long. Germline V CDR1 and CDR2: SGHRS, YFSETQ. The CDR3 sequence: CASSLAQGFDEQFF. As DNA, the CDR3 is TGCGCCAGCAGCTTGGCCCAGGGTTTTGATGAGCAGTTCTTC. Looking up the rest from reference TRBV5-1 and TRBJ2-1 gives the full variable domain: KAGVTQTPRYLIKTRGQQVTLSCSPISGHRSVSWYQQTPGQGLQFLFEYFSETQRNKGNFPGRFSGRQFSNSRSEMNVSTLELGDSALYLCASSLAQGFDEQFFGPGTRLTVL.

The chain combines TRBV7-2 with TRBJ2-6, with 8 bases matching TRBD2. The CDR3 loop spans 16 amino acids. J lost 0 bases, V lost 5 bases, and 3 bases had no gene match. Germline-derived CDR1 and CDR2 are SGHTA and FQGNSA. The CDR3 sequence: CASSPSGGSGANVLTF. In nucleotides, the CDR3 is TGTGCCAGCAGCCCCAGCGGGGGCTCTGGGGCCAACGTCCTGACTTTC.

CDR3 DNA: TGTGCCAGCAACTTACCAGGGGCCGCCAGCAATCAGCCCCAGCATTTT. Protein: CASNLPGAASNQPQHF. This chain joins TRBV28 and TRBJ1-5, with D perhaps TRBD1 (6 bases). The CDR3 runs 16 residues. Trimming removed 7 bases from V and 1 base from J, with 17 bases in between. Germline V CDR1 and CDR2: MDHEN, SYDVKM.

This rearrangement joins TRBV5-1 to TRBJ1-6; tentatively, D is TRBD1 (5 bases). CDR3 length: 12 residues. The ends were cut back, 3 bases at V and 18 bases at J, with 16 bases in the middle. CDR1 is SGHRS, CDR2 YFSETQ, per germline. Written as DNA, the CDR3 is TGCGCCAGCAGCTCTGTACAGGTGCCACCCCACTTT. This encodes CASSSVQVPPHF.

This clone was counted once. CDR3 nucleotide sequence: TGTGCCAGCAGTTGGTCAACAGCTAGCACAGATACGCAGTATTTT. Its translation is CASSWSTASTDTQYF. This rearrangement joins TRBV6-5 to TRBJ2-3; unclear D gene. Germline V gives CDR1 MNHEY, CDR2 SVGAGI. The germline V and J ends were trimmed by 4 bases and 0 bases, with 11 bases remaining between them. The CDR3 spans 15 residues.

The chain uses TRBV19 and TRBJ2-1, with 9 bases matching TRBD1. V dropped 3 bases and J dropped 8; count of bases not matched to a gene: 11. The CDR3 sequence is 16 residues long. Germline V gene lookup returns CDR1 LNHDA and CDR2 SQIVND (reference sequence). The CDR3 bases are TGTGCCAGTAGTATTACCGGGACAGGGAACGGCGATGAGCAGTTCTTC. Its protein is CASSITGTGNGDEQFF.

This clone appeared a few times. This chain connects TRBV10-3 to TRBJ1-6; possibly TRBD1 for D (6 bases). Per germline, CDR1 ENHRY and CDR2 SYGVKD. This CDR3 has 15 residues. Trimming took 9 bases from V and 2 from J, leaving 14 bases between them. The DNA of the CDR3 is TGTGCCATAGGGGAAGGGACAACCTATAATTCACCCCTCCACTTT. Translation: CAIGEGTTYNSPLHF.

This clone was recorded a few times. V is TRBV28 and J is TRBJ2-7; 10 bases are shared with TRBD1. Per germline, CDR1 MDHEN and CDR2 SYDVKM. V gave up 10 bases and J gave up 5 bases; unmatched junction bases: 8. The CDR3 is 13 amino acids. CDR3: CATYRDRGHEQYF. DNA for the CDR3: TGTGCCACCTATAGGGACAGGGGTCACGAGCAGTACTTC.

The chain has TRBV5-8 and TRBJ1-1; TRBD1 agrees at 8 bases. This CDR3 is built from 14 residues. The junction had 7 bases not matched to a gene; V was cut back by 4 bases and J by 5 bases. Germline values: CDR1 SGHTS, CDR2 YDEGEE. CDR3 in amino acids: CASSGTGGVTEAFF. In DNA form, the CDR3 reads TGTGCCAGCAGCGGAACAGGGGGGGTTACTGAAGCTTTCTTT. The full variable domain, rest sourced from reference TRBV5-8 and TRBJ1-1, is EAGVTQSPTHLIKTRGQQATLRCSPISGHTSVYWYQQALGLGLQFLLWYDEGEERNRGNFPPRFSGRQFPNYSSELNVNALELEDSALYLCASSGTGGVTEAFFGQGTRLTVV.

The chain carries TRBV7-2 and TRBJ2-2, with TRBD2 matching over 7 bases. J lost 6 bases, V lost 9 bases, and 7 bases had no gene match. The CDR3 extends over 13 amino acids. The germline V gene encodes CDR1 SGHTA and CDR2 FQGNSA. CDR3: CASGGRAPGELFF. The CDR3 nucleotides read TGTGCCAGTGGGGGGAGGGCCCCCGGGGAGCTGTTTTTT.

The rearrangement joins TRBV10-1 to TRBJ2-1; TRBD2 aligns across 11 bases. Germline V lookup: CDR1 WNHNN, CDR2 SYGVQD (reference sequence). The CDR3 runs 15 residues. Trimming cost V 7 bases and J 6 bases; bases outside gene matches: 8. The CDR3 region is CASTGSGRAFNEQFF. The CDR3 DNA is TGCGCCAGCACGGGTAGCGGGAGGGCCTTCAATGAGCAGTTCTTC.